A single sample gave rise to the 14 T cell receptor beta chains below, sequenced in a study of cytomegalovirus exposure and HLA in healthy donors (dated 2017 in TCRdb). Libraries were built with the immunoSEQ multiplex PCR assay. The multiplex PCR relied on a mix of 60 forward primers for TCR Vbeta segments and 13 reverse primers for TCR Jbeta segments. TCRdb's version of the immuneACCESS table is confined to in-frame rearrangements and falls short of the full clone set. An unresolved V gene accounts for under half of the shortfall where checked; the remainder is of unknown origin. Within this sample are over 150,000 clones, with 75% to 85% of them counted one time only. The leading ten clones occupy approximately 12% of the sample. The specimen was PBMCs. These receptors originate from a man over 45 in good health and CMV-seropositive.

The chain links TRBV4-1 to TRBJ2-5; D remains ambiguous. CDR1 MGHRA and CDR2 YSYEKL come from the germline V gene. The CDR3 totals 15 residues. Deletions cut 2 bases from V and 2 bases from J, with 12 bases between. DNA of the CDR3: TGCGCCAGCAGCCAAAACCCGGCGGAACAAGAGACCCAGTACTTC. Amino acid sequence: CASSQNPAEQETQYF.

Worth noting for this clone: Other DNA variants within this sample encode the same CDR3. The J gene is TRBJ1-6, the V gene TRBV6-5; 10 nucleotides agree with TRBD1. The CDR3 length is 14 residues. Germline loops: CDR1 MNHEY, CDR2 SVGAGI. After removal of 9 bases from V and 7 bases from J, the junction contained 6 bases not matched to a gene. This CDR3 reads CASRPGQGNSPLHF. CDR3 sequence (DNA): TGTGCCAGTAGACCGGGACAGGGGAATTCACCCCTCCACTTT.

The chain carries TRBV19 and TRBJ1-3; D is perhaps TRBD1 (6 bases). V was cut by 9 bases and J by 7 bases, with 22 bases left in between. The CDR3 is made up of 15 amino acids. From germline, CDR1 is LNHDA and CDR2 SQIVND (reference sequence). The CDR3 is CASRHPGDLGNTIYF. The CDR3 DNA sequence: TGTGCCAGCCGCCACCCAGGGGATTTAGGCAACACCATATATTTT.

The J gene is TRBJ1-5, the V gene TRBV9; 7 bases match TRBD1. J was trimmed by 4 bases and V by 0 bases; bases with no gene match: 4. Looked up from germline, CDR1 is SGDLS and CDR2 is YYNGEE. This CDR3 has 15 residues. The DNA of the CDR3 is TGTGCCAGCAGCGTAGGACAGGGCCCTAATCAGCCCCAGCATTTT. It specifies CASSVGQGPNQPQHF.

This sequence joins TRBV18 and TRBJ2-5, with D possibly matching TRBD1 (6 bases). The V end was cut by 6 bases, the J end by 1 base, with 12 bases between. The CDR3 has 14 residues. CDR1 KGHSH and CDR2 LQKENI come from the germline V gene. The CDR3 loop is CASSLRGFQETQYF. The CDR3 nucleotides are TGTGCCAGCTCGCTCAGGGGTTTCCAAGAGACCCAGTACTTC.

The J gene is TRBJ1-1, the V gene TRBV9; TRBD1 is a possible D gene (6 bases). CDR3 length: 13 amino acids. CDR1 SGDLS and CDR2 YYNGEE come from the germline V gene. The V end was cut by 1 base, the J end by 8 bases, with 12 bases between. In DNA, the CDR3 is TGTGCCAGCAGCGTATACGGGGGGGCGGAAGCTTTCTTT. Translating gives CASSVYGGAEAFF. The whole variable domain, filled in from reference TRBV9 and TRBJ1-1, reads DSGVTQTPKHLITATGQRVTLRCSPRSGDLSVYWYQQSLDQGLQFLIQYYNGEERAKGNILERFSAQQFPDLHSELNLSSLELGDSALYFCASSVYGGAEAFFGQGTRLTVV.

V usage is TRBV5-4 and J usage is TRBJ2-1; 8 nucleotides match TRBD2. The CDR3 length is 15 residues. Germline trimming cut 2 bases from V and 4 bases from J; bases unmatched to any gene: 5. Germline assignment: CDR1 SGHNT and CDR2 YYREEE (reference sequence). The DNA for the CDR3 is TGTGCCAGCAGCTTAGCGGGGGAGATATACAATGAGCAGTTCTTC. This encodes CASSLAGEIYNEQFF.

The genes are TRBV4-3 and TRBJ2-1; D may be TRBD2 (6 bases). The ends were cut back, 1 base at V and 5 bases at J, with 9 bases in the middle. This CDR3 region has 14 residues. Germline V gene sequence: CDR1 LGHNA, CDR2 YSLEER. CDR3 nucleotide sequence: TGCGCCAGCAGCCAAGCTTCTAGCGACAATGAGCAGTTCTTC. Translated, it gives CASSQASSDNEQFF.

V gene TRBV19 combines with J gene TRBJ2-2; 9 bases are a match to TRBD1. CDR1 is LNHDA, CDR2 SQIVND, per germline (reference sequence). After removal of 7 bases from V and 3 bases from J, the junction contained 6 bases not matched to a gene. CDR3 size: 15 residues. The CDR3 is CASTKTGGDTGELFF. CDR3 nucleotides: TGTGCCAGTACGAAAACAGGGGGCGACACCGGGGAGCTGTTTTTT.

V gene TRBV9 combines with J gene TRBJ2-1, with 9 bases identical to TRBD2. The CDR3 extends over 15 amino acids. Losses at the gene ends were 2 bases for V and 6 bases for J; bases not matched to a gene: 6. Germline V gene data show CDR1 as SGDLS and CDR2 as YYNGEE. The CDR3 coding sequence is TGTGCCAGCAGCGTTAGCGGGAGAAGAGGCAATGAGCAGTTCTTC. Amino acid sequence: CASSVSGRRGNEQFF.

This clone has a handful of counts. The rearrangement joins TRBV2 to TRBJ2-7, with 7 positions matching TRBD1. Germline loops: CDR1 SNHLY, CDR2 FYNNEI. The CDR3 sequence is 14 residues long. V was clipped by 7 bases and J by 0 bases; unmatched bases: 6. CDR3 nucleotide sequence: TGTGCCAGCATTGGACAGGCTACCTCCTACGAGCAGTACTTC. Amino acid sequence: CASIGQATSYEQYF. Complete variable domain (other parts from reference TRBV2 and TRBJ2-7): EPEVTQTPSHQVTQMGQEVILRCVPISNHLYFYWYRQILGQKVEFLVSFYNNEISEKSEIFDDQFSVERPDGSNFTLKIRSTKLEDSAMYFCASIGQATSYEQYFGPGTRLTVT.

This clone appeared once. V gene TRBV7-2 combines with J gene TRBJ2-3; 9 bases line up with TRBD2. The length of the CDR3 is 18 residues. After removal of 2 bases from V and 5 bases from J, the junction contained 14 bases not matched to a gene. The germline gives CDR1 SGHTA, CDR2 FQGNSA. The CDR3 bases are TGTGCCAGCAGCTTAAGGCTGCGGGCTAGCGGGAAACTAGATACGCAGTATTTT. Protein: CASSLRLRASGKLDTQYF. The variable domain in full, with the rest retrieved from reference TRBV7-2 and TRBJ2-3, is GAGVSQSPSNKVTEKGKDVELRCDPISGHTALYWYRQSLGQGLEFLIYFQGNSAPDKSGLPSDRFSAERTGGSVSTLTIQRTQQEDSAVYLCASSLRLRASGKLDTQYFGPGTRLTVL.

Regarding this clone: Within the sample, other DNA sequences also encode this same CDR3. V usage is TRBV6-5 and J usage is TRBJ2-5; the D gene is possibly TRBD2 (6 bases). Per the germline V gene, CDR1 is MNHEY and CDR2 is SVGAGI. Trimming removed 0 bases at V and 2 bases at J, with 10 bases between. The CDR3 is 15 residues long. The CDR3 region is CASSYSWRAQETQYF. For the CDR3, the DNA is TGTGCCAGCAGTTACTCGTGGAGGGCACAAGAGACCCAGTACTTC.

The genes are TRBV2 and TRBJ2-6; D unclear. The CDR3 is 15 amino acids. The germline gives CDR1 SNHLY, CDR2 FYNNEI. The V end lost 7 bases, the J end lost 2 bases, and 12 bases lay between the germline ends. CDR3 in DNA: TGTGCCAGCACCCCGAGGCTTACTGGGGCCAACGTCCTGACTTTC. Translated, it gives CASTPRLTGANVLTF.